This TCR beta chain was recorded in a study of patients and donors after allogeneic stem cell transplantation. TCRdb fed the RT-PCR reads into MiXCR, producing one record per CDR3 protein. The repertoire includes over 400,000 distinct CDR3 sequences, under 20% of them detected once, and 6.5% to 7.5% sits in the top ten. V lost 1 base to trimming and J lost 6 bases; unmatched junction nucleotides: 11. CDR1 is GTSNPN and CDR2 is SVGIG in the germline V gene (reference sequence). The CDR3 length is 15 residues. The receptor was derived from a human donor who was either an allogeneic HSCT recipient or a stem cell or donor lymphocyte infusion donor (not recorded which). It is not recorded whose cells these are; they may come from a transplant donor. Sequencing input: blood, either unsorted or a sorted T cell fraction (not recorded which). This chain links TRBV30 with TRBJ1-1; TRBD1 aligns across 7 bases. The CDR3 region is CAWSDYRGGWAEAFF. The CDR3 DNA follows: TGTGCCTGGAGTGATTACAGGGGAGGTTGGGCTGAAGCTTTCTTT. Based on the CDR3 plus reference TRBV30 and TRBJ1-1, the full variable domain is SQTIHQWPATLVQPVGSPLSLECTVEGTSNPNLYWYRQAAGRGLQLLFYSVGIGQISSEVPQNLSASRPQDRQFILSSKKLLLSDSGFYLCAWSDYRGGWAEAFFGQGTRLTVV.